This record looks at one T cell receptor (beta chain) sequence and its context. Its antigen is still unknown. The data originate from a study of cytomegalovirus exposure and HLA in healthy donors. General observations from the study: Some TCR beta chains (164 of them) were listed as cytomegalovirus-associated. TCR beta chains associated with HLA were, in a later analysis, more clonally expanded than equally common others. Later on, a genetic analysis was performed. It linked a missense variant in DCLRE1C with V- and J-gene trimming of TCR beta.

The CDR3 spans 16 residues. Germline V lookup: CDR1 LGHNT, CDR2 FRNRAP. After removal of 4 bases from V and 8 bases from J, the junction contained 14 bases not matched to a gene. The PCR contained 60 Vbeta and 13 Jbeta primers. Measured with immunoSEQ multiplex PCR; TCRdb has only the in-frame clones, and not every one. The table records around 75,000 clones, around 78% of them present only once. The sequenced sample consisted of PBMCs. V gene TRBV12-5 combines with J gene TRBJ2-1; 7 nucleotides align to TRBD1. This sequence was found in a man aged 35-49 years in good health and CMV-seronegative. The CDR3: CASGSTDRADPHEQFF. The CDR3 region has the DNA TGTGCTAGTGGTTCCACAGACAGGGCCGACCCCCATGAGCAGTTCTTC.